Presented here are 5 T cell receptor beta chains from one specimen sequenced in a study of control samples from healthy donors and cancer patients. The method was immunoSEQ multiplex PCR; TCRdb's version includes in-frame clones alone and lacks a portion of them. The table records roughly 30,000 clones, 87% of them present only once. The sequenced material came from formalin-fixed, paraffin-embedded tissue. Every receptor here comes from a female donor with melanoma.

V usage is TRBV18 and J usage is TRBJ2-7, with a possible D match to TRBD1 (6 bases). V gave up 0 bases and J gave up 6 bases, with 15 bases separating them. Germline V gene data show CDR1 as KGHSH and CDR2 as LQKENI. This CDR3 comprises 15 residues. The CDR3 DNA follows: TGTGCCAGCTCACCACCTTCGCAGGGGAGTCTCGAGCAGTACTTC. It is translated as CASSPPSQGSLEQYF.

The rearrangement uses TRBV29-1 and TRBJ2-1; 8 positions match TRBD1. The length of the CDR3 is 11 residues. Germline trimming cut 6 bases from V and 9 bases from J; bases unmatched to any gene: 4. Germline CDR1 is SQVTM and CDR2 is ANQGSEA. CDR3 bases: TGCAGCGTAAACAGGGGGTTTGAGCAGTTCTTC. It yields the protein CSVNRGFEQFF.

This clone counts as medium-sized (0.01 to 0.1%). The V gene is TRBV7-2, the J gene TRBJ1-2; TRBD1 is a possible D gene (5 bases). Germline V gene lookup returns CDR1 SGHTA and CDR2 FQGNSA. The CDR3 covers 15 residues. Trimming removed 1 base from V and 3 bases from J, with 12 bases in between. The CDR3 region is CASSLVFRQYYGYTF. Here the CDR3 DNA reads TGTGCCAGCAGCTTAGTTTTCCGACAGTACTATGGCTACACCTTC.

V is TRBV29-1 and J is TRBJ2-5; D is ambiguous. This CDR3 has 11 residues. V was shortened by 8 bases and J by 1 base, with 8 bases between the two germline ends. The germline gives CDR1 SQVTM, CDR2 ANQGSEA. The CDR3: CSPLFQETQYF. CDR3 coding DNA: TGCAGCCCCTTATTCCAAGAGACCCAGTACTTC.

The CDR3 spells CSVAGGPTTNEKLFF. CDR3 sequence (DNA): TGCAGCGTCGCCGGTGGGCCGACAACTAATGAAAAACTGTTTTTT. J is TRBJ1-4 and V is TRBV29-1; the D is unclear. This CDR3 comprises 15 residues. Germline V lookup: CDR1 SQVTM, CDR2 ANQGSEA. V was pared by 6 bases and J by 0 bases, with 14 bases between.